The 15 T cell receptor beta chains given below trace back to one sample, sequenced in a study of T cells in Graves' hyperthyroidism and ophthalmopathy. TCR beta CDR3 sequences were amplified from RNA transcripts. HTBI primers were the set used in a first-round RT-PCR of the TCR CDR3. TCRdb re-called the multiplex PCR reads with MiXCR, one entry per CDR3 protein. Among about 540,000 distinct CDR3 sequences, around 46% were seen once, and the ten largest hold more than 7.5%. What was sequenced was peripheral blood or thyroid tissue (not recorded which). Every receptor here comes from a woman younger than 35 with Graves' hyperthyroidism.

This clonotype was found a few times. This chain joins TRBV27 and TRBJ1-5; no clear D. This CDR3 contains 16 residues. V lost 5 bases and J lost 0, with 14 bases in between. CDR1 and CDR2 (germline): MNHEY, SMNVEV (reference sequence). CDR3 protein: CASSEGWSYSNQPQHF. The DNA for the CDR3 is TGTGCCAGCAGTGAAGGGTGGAGTTATAGCAATCAGCCCCAGCATTTT.

A word on this clonotype: Here the CDR3 omits its conserved ending phenylalanine or tryptophan, so a read error is the likely source. The limits of the CDR3 on the DNA are not certain, so only TCRdb's listed CDR3 is given. The genes are TRBV29-1 and TRBJ1-1. Germline lookup yields CDR1 SQVTM and CDR2 ANQGSEA. Inclusive of both ends, the CDR3 amounts to 9 amino acids. Here the CDR3 reads CSGSEDASY.

The chain combines TRBV5-1 with TRBJ1-1; TRBD1 might be the D (5 bases). V gave up 4 bases and J gave up 5 bases, with 15 bases separating them. This CDR3 spans 14 amino acids. The V gene's germline CDR1 is SGHRS and CDR2 YFSETQ. As DNA, the CDR3 is TGCGCCAGCAGCCAAGGGACCTCAACGACTGAAGCTTTCTTT. It specifies CASSQGTSTTEAFF.

This clonotype has a count of ten or more. This sequence joins TRBV5-1 and TRBJ1-4, with a tentative D call TRBD1 (5 bases). The CDR3 runs 15 residues. Between the trimmed V and J ends, which lost 7 bases and 0 bases, there was a span of 13 bases. Germline CDR1 reads SGHRS; CDR2 reads YFSETQ. In DNA form, the CDR3 reads TGCGCCAGCCGCGTTGACAGTGCAACTAATGAAAAACTGTTTTTT. Its protein is CASRVDSATNEKLFF.

Concerning this clonotype itself: This sequence may be a read error, since a much larger clone differs from it by one base. J is TRBJ1-1 and V is TRBV6-1; the D is unclear. Germline CDR1 MNHNS, CDR2 SASEGT. There are 13 residues in the CDR3. The CDR3 nucleotides read TGTGCCAGCAGTCGGTCAGAGGCCACTGAAGCTCTCTTT. It codes for CASSRSEATEALF.

The rearrangement uses TRBV4-2 and TRBJ2-7; maybe TRBD2 (6 bases). This CDR3 has 16 amino acids. CDR1 LGHNA and CDR2 YNFKEQ come from the germline V gene. V shed 0 bases and J shed 3 bases, with 15 bases lying between them. CDR3 residues: CASSQDGPAGGYEQYF. The DNA of the CDR3 is TGTGCCAGCAGCCAAGATGGGCCAGCGGGCGGCTACGAGCAGTACTTC.

The chain links TRBV12-3 or TRBV12-4 to TRBJ1-1; TRBD1 matches 10 bases. The CDR3 has 14 amino acids. J lost 1 base, V lost 6 bases, and 2 bases had no gene match. The CDR3 sequence: CASSRQGANTEAFF. Here the CDR3 DNA reads TGTGCCAGCAGCCGACAGGGGGCGAACACTGAAGCTTTCTTT.

This chain uses TRBV7-9 with TRBJ2-1; no reliable D call. CDR3 length: 17 amino acids. Germline CDR1 and CDR2: SEHNR and FQNEAQ (reference sequence). With 3 bases removed from V and 3 bases from J, the gap between germline ends came to 18 bases. CDR3 nucleotides: TGTGCCAGCAGCTTTTACCTGACCGAATCGGACTACAATGAGCAGTTCTTC. Residues: CASSFYLTESDYNEQFF. Using reference TRBV7-9 and TRBJ2-1 for the parts outside the CDR3, the full variable domain is DTGVSQNPRHKITKRGQNVTFRCDPISEHNRLYWYRQTLGQGPEFLTYFQNEAQLEKSRLLSDRFSAERPKGSFSTLEIQRTEQGDSAMYLCASSFYLTESDYNEQFFGPGTRLTVL.

This clonotype showed up many times. The J gene is TRBJ2-7, the V gene TRBV20-1; 10 nucleotides align to TRBD2. CDR3 length: 15 residues. Unmatched junction bases numbered 8, after V lost 4 bases and J lost 2 bases. Germline V gene data show CDR1 as DFQATT and CDR2 as SNEGSKA (reference sequence). The CDR3 spells CSAIPGTSATYEQYF. The DNA of the CDR3 is TGCAGTGCTATCCCCGGGACTAGCGCAACCTACGAGCAGTACTTC.

Ten or more counts support this clonotype. This chain connects TRBV7-2 to TRBJ1-2; 8 bases are shared with TRBD1. J lost 5 bases, V lost 5 bases, and 1 base had no gene match. CDR3 length equals 12 residues. CDR1 is SGHTA and CDR2 is FQGNSA in the germline V gene. The CDR3 reads CASSRDRYGYTF. CDR3 sequence (DNA): TGTGCCAGCAGCCGGGACAGGTATGGCTACACCTTC.

This clonotype has a count of ten or more. This may be a read error, as it is one base from a much larger clone. V gene TRBV12-3 or TRBV12-4 combines with J gene TRBJ2-7, with D perhaps being TRBD1 or TRBD2 (5 bases each). The CDR3 consists of 10 residues. V lost 6 bases and J 7 bases, leaving 7 bases between the germline ends. The CDR3 nucleotides read TGTGCCAGCAGGGGGGAGGAGCAGTACTTC. As protein: CASRGEEQYF.

A note on this clonotype: A much larger clone lies a single base off, so this may be a read error. V usage is TRBV5-6 and J usage is TRBJ1-3, with D possibly matching TRBD1 (5 bases). This CDR3 is 15 amino acids long. Germline CDR1 and CDR2: SGHDT and YYEEEE. The V gene lost 4 bases and the J gene lost 0 bases, with 11 bases spanning the gap. CDR3 region: CASSRGGGSGNTIYF. The CDR3 DNA is TGTGCCAGCAGCCGCGGGGGGGGCTCTGGAAACACCATATATTTT.

This clonotype came up many times. The chain joins TRBV12-3 or TRBV12-4 to TRBJ1-2, with 8 bases lining up with TRBD1. The trim removed 2 bases at V and 4 bases at J, leaving 3 bases unmatched. This CDR3 is 14 amino acids long. The DNA for the CDR3 is TGTGCCAGCAGTTTACCAGGGGGCTTCTATGGCTACACCTTC. This sequence encodes CASSLPGGFYGYTF.

This clonotype showed up many times. The chain carries TRBV6-1 and TRBJ1-2; perhaps TRBD1 as D (5 bases). The CDR3 loop spans 11 amino acids. Germline CDR1 reads MNHNS; CDR2 reads SASEGT. The germline V and J ends were trimmed by 6 bases and 5 bases, with 7 bases remaining between them. The CDR3 DNA sequence: TGTGCCAGCAGAAGACAGTATGGCTACACCTTC. Its translation is CASRRQYGYTF.

Here the CDR3 DNA reads TGTGCCATCAGTGAGTCAGCGGGACTAGGGATCTACGAGCAGTACTTC. Translation: CAISESAGLGIYEQYF. The chain is built from TRBV10-3 and TRBJ2-7; 8 bases are shared with TRBD2. V dropped 0 bases and J dropped 3; count of bases not matched to a gene: 7. There are 16 residues in the CDR3. Germline V gene sequence: CDR1 ENHRY, CDR2 SYGVKD.